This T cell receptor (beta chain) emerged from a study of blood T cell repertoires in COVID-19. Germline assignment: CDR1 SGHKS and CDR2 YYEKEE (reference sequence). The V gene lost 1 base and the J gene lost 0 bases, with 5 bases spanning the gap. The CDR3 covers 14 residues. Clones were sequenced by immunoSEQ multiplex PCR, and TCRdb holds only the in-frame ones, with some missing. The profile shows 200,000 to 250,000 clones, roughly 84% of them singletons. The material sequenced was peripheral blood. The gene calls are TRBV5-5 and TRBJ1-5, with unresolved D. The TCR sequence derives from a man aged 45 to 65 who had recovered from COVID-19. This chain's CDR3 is CASSLWASNQPQHF. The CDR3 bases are TGTGCCAGCAGCTTGTGGGCTAGCAATCAGCCCCAGCATTTT.